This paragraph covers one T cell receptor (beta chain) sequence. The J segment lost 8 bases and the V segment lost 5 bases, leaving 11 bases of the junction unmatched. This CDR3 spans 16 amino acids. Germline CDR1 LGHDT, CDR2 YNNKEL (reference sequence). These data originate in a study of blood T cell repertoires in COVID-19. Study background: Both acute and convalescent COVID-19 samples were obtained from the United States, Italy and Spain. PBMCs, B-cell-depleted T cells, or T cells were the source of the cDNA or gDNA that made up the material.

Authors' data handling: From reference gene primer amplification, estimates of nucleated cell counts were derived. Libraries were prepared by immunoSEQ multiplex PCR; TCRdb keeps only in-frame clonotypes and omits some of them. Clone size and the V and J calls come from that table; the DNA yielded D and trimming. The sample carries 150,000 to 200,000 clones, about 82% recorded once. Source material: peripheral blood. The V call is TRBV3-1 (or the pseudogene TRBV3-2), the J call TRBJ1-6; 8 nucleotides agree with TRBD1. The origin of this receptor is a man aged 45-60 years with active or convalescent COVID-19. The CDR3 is CASSIRTGYLDSPLHF. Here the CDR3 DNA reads TGTGCCAGCAGCATCCGGACAGGGTATCTAGATTCACCCCTCCACTTT.